A selection of T cell receptor beta chains follows, all from one sample in a study of cytomegalovirus exposure and HLA in healthy donors. The protocol was immunoSEQ multiplex PCR, while the TCRdb copy is restricted to in-frame clones and leaves out a portion. Altogether roughly 150,000 clones are present, over 65% being singletons, with the ten largest covering roughly an eighth. The sample was PBMCs. The receptors were sampled from a middle-aged man in good health and CMV-seropositive. CDR3s include the opening cysteine and the closing phenylalanine or tryptophan. The order of the fields is V gene, J gene, clone size, D gene, CDR3 DNA, CDR3 protein. The D gene is left open where the match is weak. Expanded clones get a size class; other rows say once, few or many, or leave the size out.

V gene: TRBV28
J gene: TRBJ1-5
clone size: once
D gene: -
CDR3 DNA: TGTGCCAGCAGTTTATACGACAGGAACAATCAGCCCCAGCATTTT
CDR3 protein: CASSLYDRNNQPQHF

V gene: TRBV28
J gene: TRBJ2-5
clone size: once
D gene: TRBD1
CDR3 DNA: TGTGCCAGCAGCCTCCCCAGGGGGCGGGGAGTGGCAGAGACCCAGTACTTC
CDR3 protein: CASSLPRGRGVAETQYF

V gene: TRBV23-1
J gene: TRBJ2-7
clone size: -
D gene: TRBD1
CDR3 DNA: TGCGCCAGCAGTCCGACATCCCCAGGGGGTCCCTACGAGCAGTACTTC
CDR3 protein: CASSPTSPGGPYEQYF

V gene: TRBV7-9
J gene: TRBJ2-1
clone size: -
D gene: -
CDR3 DNA: TGTGCCAGCAGCCTGGGGGACTCACCTAACAATGAGCAGTTCTTC
CDR3 protein: CASSLGDSPNNEQFF

V gene: TRBV12-5
J gene: TRBJ2-5
clone size: -
D gene: -
CDR3 DNA: TGTGCTAGTGGTTTAGACGGGAGTTCCCAAGAGACCCAGTACTTC
CDR3 protein: CASGLDGSSQETQYF

V gene: TRBV6-1
J gene: TRBJ1-1
clone size: -
D gene: -
CDR3 DNA: TGTGCCGGTCACCAGGGCCCGAACACTGAAGCTTTCTTT
CDR3 protein: CAGHQGPNTEAFF

V gene: TRBV5-1
J gene: TRBJ2-7
clone size: -
D gene: -
CDR3 DNA: TGCGCCAGCAGCGCCGACACCTACTCCTACGAGCAGTACTTC
CDR3 protein: CASSADTYSYEQYF

V gene: TRBV6-1
J gene: TRBJ1-2
clone size: -
D gene: -
CDR3 DNA: TGTGCCAGCAGGGGCCACCCCCTCTATGGCTACACCTTC
CDR3 protein: CASRGHPLYGYTF

V gene: TRBV5-1
J gene: TRBJ2-7
clone size: -
D gene: TRBD1
CDR3 DNA: TGCGCCAGCAGCTTTGGTAGACAGGGGGATTACGAGCAGTACTTC
CDR3 protein: CASSFGRQGDYEQYF

V gene: TRBV19
J gene: TRBJ2-5
clone size: -
D gene: TRBD2
CDR3 DNA: TGTGCCAGTTGCCCAGTAGCGGGAGGAGAGACCCAGTACTTC
CDR3 protein: CASCPVAGGETQYF

V gene: TRBV12-5
J gene: TRBJ1-1
clone size: -
D gene: -
CDR3 DNA: TGTGCTAGTGGTTTGGGGGGCCCAAACGAAGCTTTCTTT
CDR3 protein: CASGLGGPNEAFF

V gene: TRBV11-2
J gene: TRBJ1-3
clone size: -
D gene: -
CDR3 DNA: TGTGCCAGCAACTTATCCGGGACTGGAAACACCATATATTTT
CDR3 protein: CASNLSGTGNTIYF

V gene: TRBV5-4
J gene: TRBJ2-3
clone size: -
D gene: TRBD1
CDR3 DNA: TGTGCCAGCAGCTTGGTCACAGGGGGCAGCACAGATACGCAGTATTTT
CDR3 protein: CASSLVTGGSTDTQYF

V gene: TRBV6-6
J gene: TRBJ2-1
clone size: -
D gene: -
CDR3 DNA: TGTGCCAGCCAGCCCGGGAGCTACAATGAGCAGTTCTTC
CDR3 protein: CASQPGSYNEQFF

V gene: TRBV6-7
J gene: TRBJ1-3
clone size: -
D gene: -
CDR3 DNA: TGTGCCGGCAGTGCACTAACGGTGCGGGGAAACACCATATATTTT
CDR3 protein: CAGSALTVRGNTIYF

V gene: TRBV4-1
J gene: TRBJ2-1
clone size: -
D gene: TRBD2
CDR3 DNA: TGCGCCAGCAGCCAAGATCCCCTAGCGGGAGGCAATGAGCAGTTCTTC
CDR3 protein: CASSQDPLAGGNEQFF

V gene: TRBV27
J gene: TRBJ2-7
clone size: -
D gene: -
CDR3 DNA: TGTGCCAGCAGTTTAGGCAGAAACTACTACGAGCAGTACTTC
CDR3 protein: CASSLGRNYYEQYF

V gene: TRBV5-1
J gene: TRBJ2-7
clone size: -
D gene: TRBD2
CDR3 DNA: TGCGCCAGCAGCACAACTAGCGAGGGCTACGAGCAGTACTTC
CDR3 protein: CASSTTSEGYEQYF

V gene: TRBV25-1
J gene: TRBJ1-4
clone size: -
D gene: -
CDR3 DNA: TGTGCCAGCAGTGAAATGGGCCTCCTACAAAGTGGTGAAAAACTGTTTTTT
CDR3 protein: CASSEMGLLQSGEKLFF

V gene: TRBV5-1
J gene: TRBJ1-2
clone size: -
D gene: TRBD1
CDR3 DNA: TGCGCCAGCACCCCCGGGACAGGAGGAGTGTATGGCTACACCTTC
CDR3 protein: CASTPGTGGVYGYTF

V gene: TRBV28
J gene: TRBJ1-1
clone size: -
D gene: -
CDR3 DNA: TGTGCCAGCAGTTTAGCGGGAGGGGGCACTGAAGCTTTCTTT
CDR3 protein: CASSLAGGGTEAFF

V gene: TRBV18
J gene: TRBJ1-2
clone size: -
D gene: TRBD1
CDR3 DNA: TGTGCCAGCTCACCAAGACAGGAGGGGGCCTATGGCTACACCTTC
CDR3 protein: CASSPRQEGAYGYTF

V gene: TRBV7-8
J gene: TRBJ1-1
clone size: once
D gene: -
CDR3 DNA: TGTGCCAGCAGCTGGACAGAGATGAACACTGAAGCTTTCTTT
CDR3 protein: CASSWTEMNTEAFF